Listed below are T cell receptor beta chains from one sample, sequenced in a study of a mutant IDH1 vaccine in newly diagnosed glioma. Generated by immunoSEQ multiplex PCR, the TCRdb table keeps only in-frame clones and is missing some. Counted here are tens of thousands of clones, roughly 80% occurring once; the ten biggest clones make up 5% to 6.5%. Antigens of these TCRs are unknown. This specimen was PBMCs, taken from a glioma patient whose treatment included an IDH1 peptide vaccine. The receptors here all came from a man in his fifties with glioma. Both conserved end residues are part of each CDR3.

TRBJ2-2	TRBV2	CASRERSSNTGELFF
TRBJ2-7	TRBV7-8	CASSAGPSPSYEQYF
TRBJ2-1	TRBV7-2	CASSLGQSFYNEQFF
TRBJ1-1	TRBV28	CASSQRAGRTEAFF
TRBJ1-2	TRBV9	CASSVAPGLSNYGYTF
TRBJ2-5	TRBV6-1	CASSELYLQETQYF
TRBJ1-5	TRBV6-4	CASSLDGNQPQHF
TRBJ2-2	TRBV19	CASSRQFNTGELFF
TRBJ1-2	TRBV9	CASSVDLGQFGYTF
TRBJ1-3	TRBV5-1	CASRDNSGNTIYF
TRBJ2-6	TRBV14	CASSPGRAKALTF
TRBJ2-2	TRBV5-6	CASSLISGLNTGELFF
TRBJ2-6	TRBV7-2	CASSPLFRSGANVLTF
TRBJ2-7	TRBV4-1	CASSQVQGTTYEQYF
TRBJ1-5	TRBV9	CASSVEPGGSDQPQHF
TRBJ1-1	TRBV29-1	CSVDVGSEAFF
TRBJ1-4	TRBV5-4	CASSLEGQFNEKLFF
TRBJ1-1	TRBV4-2	CASSQESQEETEAFF
TRBJ2-2	TRBV7-2	CASSSDRANTGELFF
TRBJ1-1	TRBV4-1	CASSQDLGNTEAFF
TRBJ2-2	TRBV19	CASRRRWETSGAPGELFF
TRBJ2-5	TRBV2	CASHRTVQETQYF
TRBJ1-2	TRBV5-6	CASSSTWTGENEVGGYTF
TRBJ1-2	TRBV7-2	CASSIGEVVNYGYTF
TRBJ2-4	TRBV11-2	CASSPGFSKNIQYF
TRBJ2-7	TRBV2	CASSEARLAGGSYEQYF
TRBJ1-2	TRBV29-1	CSVELRVDGYTF
TRBJ1-4	TRBV6-5	CASSYSGQGYKKLFF
TRBJ1-1	TRBV2	CASSRQKNTEAFF
TRBJ1-2	TRBV29-1	CSVGVKENGYTF
TRBJ1-4	TRBV2	CASNTDSATNEKLFF
TRBJ2-5	TRBV7-2	CASSSDRGETQYF
TRBJ2-1	TRBV30	CAWSVLPPGREQFF
TRBJ1-6	TRBV30	CAWSPDREAYNSPLHF
TRBJ1-1	TRBV4-1	CASSQEGAGRNTEAFF
TRBJ1-1	TRBV29-1	CSVTGTGIEAFF
TRBJ2-2	TRBV7-9	CASSSPRDREGEGELFF
TRBJ2-3	TRBV27	CASSPELAGITDTQYF
TRBJ1-1	TRBV4-3	CASSHARTGGNTEAFF